This T cell receptor (beta chain) was identified during a study of blood T cell repertoires in COVID-19. CDR3 length: 11 amino acids. From germline, CDR1 is LNHDA and CDR2 SQIVND (reference sequence). V dropped 4 bases and J dropped 7 bases, with 5 bases sitting between them. Data came from immunoSEQ multiplex PCR; TCRdb stores just in-frame clones and leaves some out. The table records 200,000 to 250,000 clones, 87% of them present only once. Sequencing was performed on PBMCs or T cells enriched from blood (not recorded which). This chain connects TRBV19 to TRBJ2-1; no firm D call. The sequence was collected from a young man who had recovered from COVID-19. The CDR3, as DNA: TGTGCCAGTAGTACAGGAAATGAGCAGTTCTTC. It translates to CASSTGNEQFF.